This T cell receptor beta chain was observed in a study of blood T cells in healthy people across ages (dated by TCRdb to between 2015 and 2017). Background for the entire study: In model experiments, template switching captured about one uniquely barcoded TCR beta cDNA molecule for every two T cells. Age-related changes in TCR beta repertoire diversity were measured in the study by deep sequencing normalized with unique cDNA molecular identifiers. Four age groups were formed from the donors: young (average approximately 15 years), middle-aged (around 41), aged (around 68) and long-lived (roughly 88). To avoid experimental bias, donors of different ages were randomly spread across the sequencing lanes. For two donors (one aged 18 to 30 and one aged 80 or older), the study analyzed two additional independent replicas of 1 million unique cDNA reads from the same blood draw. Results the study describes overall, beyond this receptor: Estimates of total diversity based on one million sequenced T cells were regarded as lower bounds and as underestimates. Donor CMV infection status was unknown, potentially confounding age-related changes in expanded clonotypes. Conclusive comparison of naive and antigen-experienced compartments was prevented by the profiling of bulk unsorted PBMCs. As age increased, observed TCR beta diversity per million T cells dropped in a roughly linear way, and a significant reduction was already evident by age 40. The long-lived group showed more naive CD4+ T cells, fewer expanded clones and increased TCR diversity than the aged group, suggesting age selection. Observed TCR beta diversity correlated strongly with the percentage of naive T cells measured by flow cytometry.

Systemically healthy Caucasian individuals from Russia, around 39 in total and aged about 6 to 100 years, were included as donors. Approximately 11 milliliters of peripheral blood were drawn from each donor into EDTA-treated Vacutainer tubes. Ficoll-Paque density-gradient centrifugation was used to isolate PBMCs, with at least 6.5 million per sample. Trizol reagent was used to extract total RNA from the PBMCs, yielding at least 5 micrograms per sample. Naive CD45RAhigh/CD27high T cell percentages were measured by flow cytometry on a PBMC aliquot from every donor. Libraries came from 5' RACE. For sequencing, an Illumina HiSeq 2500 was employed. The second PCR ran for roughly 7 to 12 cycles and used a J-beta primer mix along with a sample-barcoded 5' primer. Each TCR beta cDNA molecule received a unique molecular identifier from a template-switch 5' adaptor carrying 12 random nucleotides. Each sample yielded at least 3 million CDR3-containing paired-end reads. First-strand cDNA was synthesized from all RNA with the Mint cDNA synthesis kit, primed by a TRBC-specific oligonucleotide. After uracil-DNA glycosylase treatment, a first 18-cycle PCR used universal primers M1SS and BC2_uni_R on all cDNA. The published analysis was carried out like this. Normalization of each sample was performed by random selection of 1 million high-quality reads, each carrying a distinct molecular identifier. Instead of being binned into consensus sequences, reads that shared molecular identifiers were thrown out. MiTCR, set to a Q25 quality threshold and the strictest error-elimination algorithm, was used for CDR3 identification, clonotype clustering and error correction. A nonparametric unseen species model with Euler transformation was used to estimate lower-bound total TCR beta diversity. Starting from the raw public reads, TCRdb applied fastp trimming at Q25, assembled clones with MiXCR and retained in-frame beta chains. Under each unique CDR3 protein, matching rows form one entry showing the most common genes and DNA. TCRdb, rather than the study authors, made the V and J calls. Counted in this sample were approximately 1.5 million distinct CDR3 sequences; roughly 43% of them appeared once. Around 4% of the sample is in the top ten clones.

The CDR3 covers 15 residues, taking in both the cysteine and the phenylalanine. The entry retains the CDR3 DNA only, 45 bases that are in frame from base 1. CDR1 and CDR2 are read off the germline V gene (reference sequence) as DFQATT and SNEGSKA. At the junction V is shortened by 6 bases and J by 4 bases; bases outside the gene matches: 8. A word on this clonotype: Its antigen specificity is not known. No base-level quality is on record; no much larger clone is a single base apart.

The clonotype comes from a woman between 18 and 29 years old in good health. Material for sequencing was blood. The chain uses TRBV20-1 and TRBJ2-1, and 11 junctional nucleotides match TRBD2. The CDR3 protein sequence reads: CSATASGRYYNEQFF. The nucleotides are TGCAGTGCGACAGCTAGCGGGAGGTATTACAATGAGCAGTTCTTC.